This paragraph reports one T cell receptor (beta chain). Its antigen remains unidentified. At one end, the junction sequence differs from germline, possibly due to a read error. CDR1 and CDR2 (germline): SGHTA, FQGNSA. The CDR3 is made up of 14 amino acids. The record originates from a study of OX40 agonist ivuxolimab in advanced cancers. As for the study in general: The patients received agonistic anti-OX40 (CD134) antibody ivuxolimab. Prior anti-PD-1, anti-PD-L1 or anti-CTLA-4 therapy was allowed; 30% to 40% had some.

Study-wide findings and caveats: CD4+ and CD8+ blood T cells expanded clonally by week 6 at 0.1 to 3.0 mg/kg. Researchers report that CD8+ T cells had, on average, more expanded clones than CD4+.

Profiling relied on immunoSEQ multiplex PCR, and the TCRdb table lists in-frame clones only, not all of them. The sample carries around 98,000 clones, 87% recorded once. Source: CD4+ or CD8+ T cells sorted from blood, taken in a trial of the OX40 agonist ivuxolimab. The origin of this receptor is an adult with an advanced solid tumor such as melanoma, head and neck, liver or kidney cancer. J is TRBJ1-6 and V is TRBV7-2; a weak D match, TRBD1 (6 bases). Written as DNA, the CDR3 is TGTGCCAGCAGTTCCTACAGGGCTAATTCACCCCCCCACTTT. It translates to CASSSYRANSPPHF.